This TCR beta chain was sequenced during a study of Ad26.COV2.S vaccination and SARS-CoV-2 variants. The CDR3 runs to 16 residues. Germline CDR1 reads SGHNT; CDR2 reads YYREEE (reference sequence). Trimming left V 4 bases short and J 4 bases short, with 20 bases between. Assay: immunoSEQ multiplex PCR; the TCRdb copy retains only in-frame clones and omits some. The sample yields roughly 320,000 clones, approximately 86% seen once. Described treatment: about 20 received Ad26.COV2.S at low or high dose, single or two shots; roughly five received placebo; per-sample allocation not given. Day 63 after the first vaccine or placebo injection was the time point for sampling.

The material sequenced was peripheral blood, taken in a trial of Ad26.COV2.S vaccine versus placebo. The TCR was taken from a person aged 18 to 65 who received the Ad26.COV2.S COVID-19 vaccine or a placebo. The V call is TRBV5-4, the J call TRBJ1-2; TRBD1 might be the D (5 bases). The CDR3 spells CASSPRGGQGTYGYTF. Here the CDR3 DNA reads TGTGCCAGCAGCCCCCGGGGCGGACAAGGAACCTATGGCTACACCTTC.